The present T cell receptor beta chain was sequenced within a study of PD-1 and CTLA-4 blockade in melanoma. V was clipped by 3 bases and J by 6 bases, with 9 bases between them. This CDR3 spans 12 amino acids. CDR1 and CDR2 (germline): MDHEN, SYDVKM. Sequenced by immunoSEQ multiplex PCR; TCRdb stores in-frame clones only, minus some. This table holds 25,000 to 35,000 clones, approximately 90% found once. The sequence was collected from a human donor with melanoma. The chain uses TRBV28 and TRBJ2-7, with D possibly being TRBD1 or TRBD2 (5 bases each). Source: CD8+ T cells from peripheral blood, taken from a patient given anti-PD-1 treatment. Written as DNA, the CDR3 is TGTGCCAGCAGTTTCTCGGGGCCCGAGCAGTACTTC. Amino acid sequence: CASSFSGPEQYF.